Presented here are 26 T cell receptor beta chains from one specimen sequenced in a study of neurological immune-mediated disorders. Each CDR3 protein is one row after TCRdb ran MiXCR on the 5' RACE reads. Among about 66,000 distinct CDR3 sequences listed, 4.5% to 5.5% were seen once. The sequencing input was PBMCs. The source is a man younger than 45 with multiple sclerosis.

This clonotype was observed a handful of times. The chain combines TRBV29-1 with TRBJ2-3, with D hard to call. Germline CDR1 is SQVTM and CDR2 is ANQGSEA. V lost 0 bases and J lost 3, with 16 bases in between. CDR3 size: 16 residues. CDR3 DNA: TGCAGCGTTGAAGATAGGGTCACAAGACAAACAGATACGCAGTATTTT. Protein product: CSVEDRVTRQTDTQYF.

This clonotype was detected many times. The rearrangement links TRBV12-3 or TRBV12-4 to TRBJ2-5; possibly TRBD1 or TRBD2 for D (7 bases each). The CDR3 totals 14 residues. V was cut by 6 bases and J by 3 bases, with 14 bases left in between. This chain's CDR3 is CASSAQGREETQYF. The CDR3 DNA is TGTGCCAGCAGCGCACAGGGGAGGGAAGAGACCCAGTACTTC.

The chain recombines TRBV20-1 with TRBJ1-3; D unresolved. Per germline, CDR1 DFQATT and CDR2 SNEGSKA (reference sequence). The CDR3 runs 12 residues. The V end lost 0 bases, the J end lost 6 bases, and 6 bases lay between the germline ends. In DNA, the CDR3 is TGCAGTGCTAGAGATTGGACAAACACCATATATTTT. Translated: CSARDWTNTIYF.

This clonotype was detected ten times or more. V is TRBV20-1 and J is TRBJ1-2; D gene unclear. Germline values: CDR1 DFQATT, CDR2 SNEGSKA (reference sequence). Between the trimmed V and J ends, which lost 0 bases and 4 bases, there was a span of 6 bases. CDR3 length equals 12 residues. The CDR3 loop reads CSARDLLYGYTF. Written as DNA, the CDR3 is TGCAGTGCTAGAGACCTCCTCTATGGCTACACCTTC.

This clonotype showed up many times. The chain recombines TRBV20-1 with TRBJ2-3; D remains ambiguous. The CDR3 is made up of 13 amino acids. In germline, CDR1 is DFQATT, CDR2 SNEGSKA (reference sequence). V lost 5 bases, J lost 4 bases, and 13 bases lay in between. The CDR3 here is CSAPGPFADTQYF. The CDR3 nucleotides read TGCAGTGCTCCCGGACCTTTCGCAGATACGCAGTATTTT.

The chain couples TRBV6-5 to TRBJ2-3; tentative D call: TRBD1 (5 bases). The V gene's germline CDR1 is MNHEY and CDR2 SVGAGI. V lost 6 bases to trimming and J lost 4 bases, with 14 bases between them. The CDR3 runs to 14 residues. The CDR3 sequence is CASSPQGVADTQYF. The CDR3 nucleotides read TGTGCCAGCAGCCCACAAGGGGTAGCAGATACGCAGTATTTT.

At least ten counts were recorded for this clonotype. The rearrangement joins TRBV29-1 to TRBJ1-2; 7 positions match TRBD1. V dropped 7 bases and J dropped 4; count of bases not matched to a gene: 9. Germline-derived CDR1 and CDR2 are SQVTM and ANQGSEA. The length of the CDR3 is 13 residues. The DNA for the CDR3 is TGCAGCGCCAAAGCAGGGGGGAGCTATGGCTACACCTTC. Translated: CSAKAGGSYGYTF.

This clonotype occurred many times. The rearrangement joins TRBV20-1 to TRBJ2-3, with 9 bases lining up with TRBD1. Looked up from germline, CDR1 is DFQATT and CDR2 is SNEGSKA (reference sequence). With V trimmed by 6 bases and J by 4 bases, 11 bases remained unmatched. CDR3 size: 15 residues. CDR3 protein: CSAEHPGQGSDTQYF. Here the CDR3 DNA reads TGCAGTGCCGAACATCCGGGACAGGGCTCAGATACGCAGTATTTT.

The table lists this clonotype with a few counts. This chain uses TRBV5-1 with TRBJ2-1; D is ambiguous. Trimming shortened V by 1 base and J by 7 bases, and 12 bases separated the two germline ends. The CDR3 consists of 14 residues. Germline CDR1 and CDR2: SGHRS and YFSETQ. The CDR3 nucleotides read TGCGCCAGCAGCTTGTCCTCGATCGGTAATGAGCAGTTCTTC. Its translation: CASSLSSIGNEQFF. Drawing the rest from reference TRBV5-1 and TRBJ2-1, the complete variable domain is KAGVTQTPRYLIKTRGQQVTLSCSPISGHRSVSWYQQTPGQGLQFLFEYFSETQRNKGNFPGRFSGRQFSNSRSEMNVSTLELGDSALYLCASSLSSIGNEQFFGPGTRLTVL.

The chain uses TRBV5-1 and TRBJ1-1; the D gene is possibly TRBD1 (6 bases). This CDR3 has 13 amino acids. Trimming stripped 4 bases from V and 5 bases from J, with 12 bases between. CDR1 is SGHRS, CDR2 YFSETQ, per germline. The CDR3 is CASSNRERTEAFF. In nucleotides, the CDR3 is TGCGCCAGCAGCAACAGGGAGAGAACTGAAGCTTTCTTT.

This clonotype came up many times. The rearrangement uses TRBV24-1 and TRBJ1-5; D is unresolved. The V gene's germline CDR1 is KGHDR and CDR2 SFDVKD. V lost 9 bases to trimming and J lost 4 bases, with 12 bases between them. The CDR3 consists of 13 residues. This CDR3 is CATASTGNQPQHF. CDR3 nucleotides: TGTGCCACCGCGTCCACGGGGAATCAGCCCCAGCATTTT.

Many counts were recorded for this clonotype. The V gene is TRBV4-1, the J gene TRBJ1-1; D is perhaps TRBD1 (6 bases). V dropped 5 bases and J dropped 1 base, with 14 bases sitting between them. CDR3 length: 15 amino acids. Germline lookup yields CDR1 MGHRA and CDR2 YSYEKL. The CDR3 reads CASSTRGHANTEAFF. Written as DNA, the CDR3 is TGCGCCAGCAGCACCCGGGGACACGCGAACACTGAAGCTTTCTTT.

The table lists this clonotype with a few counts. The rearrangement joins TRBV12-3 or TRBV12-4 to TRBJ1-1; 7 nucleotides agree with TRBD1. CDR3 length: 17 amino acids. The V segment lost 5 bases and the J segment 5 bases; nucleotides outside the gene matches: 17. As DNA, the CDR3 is TGTGCCAGCAGTCCGTTTCCCTATGAGGGGGCGCGAACTGAAGCTTTCTTT. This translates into CASSPFPYEGARTEAFF.

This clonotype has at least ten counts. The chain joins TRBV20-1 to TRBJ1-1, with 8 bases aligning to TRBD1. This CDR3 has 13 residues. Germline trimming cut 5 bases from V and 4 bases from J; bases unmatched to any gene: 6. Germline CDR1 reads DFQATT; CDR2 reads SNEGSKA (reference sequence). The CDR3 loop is CSAAQGAGTEAFF. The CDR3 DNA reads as TGCAGTGCTGCTCAGGGGGCCGGCACTGAAGCTTTCTTT.

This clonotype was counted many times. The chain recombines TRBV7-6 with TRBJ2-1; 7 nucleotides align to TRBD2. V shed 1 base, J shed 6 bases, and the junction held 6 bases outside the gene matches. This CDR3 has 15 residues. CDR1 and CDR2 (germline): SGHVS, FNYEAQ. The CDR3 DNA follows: TGTGCCAGCAGCTTAGACTGGACTAGAAGCAATGAGCAGTTCTTC. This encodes CASSLDWTRSNEQFF.

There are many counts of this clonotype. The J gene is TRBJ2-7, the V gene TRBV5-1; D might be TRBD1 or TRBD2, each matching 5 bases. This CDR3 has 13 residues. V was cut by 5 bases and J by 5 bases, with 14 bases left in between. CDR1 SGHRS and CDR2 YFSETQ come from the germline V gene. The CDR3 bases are TGCGCCAGCAGACCCGGGACCGTGCACGAGCAGTACTTC. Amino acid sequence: CASRPGTVHEQYF.

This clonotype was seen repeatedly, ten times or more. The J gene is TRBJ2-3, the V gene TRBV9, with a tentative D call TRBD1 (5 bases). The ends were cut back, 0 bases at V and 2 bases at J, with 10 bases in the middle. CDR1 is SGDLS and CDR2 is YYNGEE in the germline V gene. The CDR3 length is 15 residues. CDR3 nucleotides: TGTGCCAGCAGCGTAGGGGGCGGATCCACAGATACGCAGTATTTT. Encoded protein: CASSVGGGSTDTQYF.

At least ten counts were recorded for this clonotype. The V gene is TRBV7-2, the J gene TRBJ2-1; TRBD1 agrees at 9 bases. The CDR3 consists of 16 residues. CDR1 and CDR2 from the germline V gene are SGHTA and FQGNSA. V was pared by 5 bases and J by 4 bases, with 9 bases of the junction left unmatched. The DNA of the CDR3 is TGTGCCAGCAGCCAGAGGACAGGGGTGGGGTACAATGAGCAGTTCTTC. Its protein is CASSQRTGVGYNEQFF.

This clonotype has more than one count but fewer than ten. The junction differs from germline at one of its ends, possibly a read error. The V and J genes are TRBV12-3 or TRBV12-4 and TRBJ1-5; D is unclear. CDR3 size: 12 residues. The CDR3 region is CASSLLGQPQNF. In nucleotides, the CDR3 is TGTGCCAGCAGTTTATTAGGCCAGCCCCAGAATTTT.

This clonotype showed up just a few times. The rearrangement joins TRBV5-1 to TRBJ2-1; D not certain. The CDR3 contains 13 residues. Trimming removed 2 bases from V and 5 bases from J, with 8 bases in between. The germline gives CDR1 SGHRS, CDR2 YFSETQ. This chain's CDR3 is CASSFSRDNEQFF. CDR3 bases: TGCGCCAGCAGCTTTTCCCGGGACAATGAGCAGTTCTTC.

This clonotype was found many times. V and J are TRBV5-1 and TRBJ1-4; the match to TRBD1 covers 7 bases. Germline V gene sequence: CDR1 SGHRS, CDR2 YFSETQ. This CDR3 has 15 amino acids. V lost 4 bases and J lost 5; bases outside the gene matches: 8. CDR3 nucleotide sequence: TGCGCCAGCAGCCCTGGGACAGCACAAAATGAAAAACTGTTTTTT. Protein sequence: CASSPGTAQNEKLFF. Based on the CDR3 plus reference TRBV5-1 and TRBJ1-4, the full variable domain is KAGVTQTPRYLIKTRGQQVTLSCSPISGHRSVSWYQQTPGQGLQFLFEYFSETQRNKGNFPGRFSGRQFSNSRSEMNVSTLELGDSALYLCASSPGTAQNEKLFFGSGTQLSVL.

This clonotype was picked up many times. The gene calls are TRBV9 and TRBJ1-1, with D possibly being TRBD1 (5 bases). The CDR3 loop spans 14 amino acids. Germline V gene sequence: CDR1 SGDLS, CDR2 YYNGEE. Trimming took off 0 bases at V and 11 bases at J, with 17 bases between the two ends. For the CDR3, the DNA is TGTGCCAGCAGCGTAGCTACAGGAGGCGCGCAGGCTTTCTTT. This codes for CASSVATGGAQAFF.

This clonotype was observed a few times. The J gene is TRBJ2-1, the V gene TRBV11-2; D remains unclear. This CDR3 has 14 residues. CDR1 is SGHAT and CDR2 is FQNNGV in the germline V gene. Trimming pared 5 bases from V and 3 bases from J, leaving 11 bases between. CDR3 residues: CASSPRGNYNEQFF. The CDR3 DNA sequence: TGTGCCAGCAGCCCTCGAGGTAACTACAATGAGCAGTTCTTC.

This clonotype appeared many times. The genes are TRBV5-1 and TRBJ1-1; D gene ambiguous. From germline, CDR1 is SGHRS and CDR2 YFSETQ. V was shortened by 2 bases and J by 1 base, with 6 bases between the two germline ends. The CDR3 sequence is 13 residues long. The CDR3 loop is CASSLRTNTEAFF. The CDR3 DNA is TGCGCCAGCAGCTTAAGGACGAACACTGAAGCTTTCTTT. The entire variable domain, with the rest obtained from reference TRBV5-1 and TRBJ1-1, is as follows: KAGVTQTPRYLIKTRGQQVTLSCSPISGHRSVSWYQQTPGQGLQFLFEYFSETQRNKGNFPGRFSGRQFSNSRSEMNVSTLELGDSALYLCASSLRTNTEAFFGQGTRLTVV.

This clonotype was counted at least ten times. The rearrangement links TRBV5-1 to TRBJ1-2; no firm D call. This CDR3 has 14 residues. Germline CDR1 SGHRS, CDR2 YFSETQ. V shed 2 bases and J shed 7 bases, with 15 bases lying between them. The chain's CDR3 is CASSFVEGESGYTF. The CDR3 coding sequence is TGCGCCAGCAGCTTCGTGGAGGGAGAGAGTGGCTACACCTTC.

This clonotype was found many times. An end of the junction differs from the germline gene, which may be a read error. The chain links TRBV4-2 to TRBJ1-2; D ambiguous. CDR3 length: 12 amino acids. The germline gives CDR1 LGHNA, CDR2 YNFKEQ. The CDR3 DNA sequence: TGTGCCAGCAGCAAAGAAAACTATGGCTACACCTTC. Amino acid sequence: CASSKENYGYTF.